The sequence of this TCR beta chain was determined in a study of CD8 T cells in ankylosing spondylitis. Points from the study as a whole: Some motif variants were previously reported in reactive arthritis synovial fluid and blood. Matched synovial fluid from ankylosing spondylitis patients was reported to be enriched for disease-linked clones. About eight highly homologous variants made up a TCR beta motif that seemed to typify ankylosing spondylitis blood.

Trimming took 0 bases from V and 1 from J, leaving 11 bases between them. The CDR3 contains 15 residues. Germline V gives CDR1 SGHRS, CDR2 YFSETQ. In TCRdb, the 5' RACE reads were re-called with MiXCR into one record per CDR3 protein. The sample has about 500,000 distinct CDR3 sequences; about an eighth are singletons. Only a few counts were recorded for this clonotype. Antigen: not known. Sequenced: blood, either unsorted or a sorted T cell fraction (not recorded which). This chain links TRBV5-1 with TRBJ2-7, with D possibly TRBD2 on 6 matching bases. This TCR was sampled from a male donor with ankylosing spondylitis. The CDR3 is CASSLDGGLSYEQYV. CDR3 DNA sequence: TGCGCCAGCAGCTTGGATGGAGGACTATCCTACGAGCAGTACGTC.